A single sample gave rise to the 26 T cell receptor beta chains below, sequenced in a study of shared clonotypes between healthy human individuals. The assay was immunoSEQ multiplex PCR, and TCRdb's table has in-frame clones only and misses some. This sample yields over 2 million clones, of which roughly 96% are seen a single time; around 0.13% belongs to the top ten. The specimen sequenced was naive CD4+ T cells sorted from blood. Subset described: CD45RA+ positively selected. Receptors were obtained from a man between 18 and 29 years old in good health.

CDR3 residues: CASSLGGIYNEQFF. CDR3 coding DNA: TGTGCCAGCAGCTTAGGAGGGATCTACAATGAGCAGTTCTTC. The chain recombines TRBV11-2 with TRBJ2-1; possibly TRBD2 for D (5 bases). This CDR3 is built from 14 residues. Germline V gene sequence: CDR1 SGHAT, CDR2 FQNNGV. V shed 1 base and J shed 3 bases, with 7 bases lying between them. Filled out from reference TRBV11-2 and TRBJ2-1, the complete variable domain reads EAGVAQSPRYKIIEKRQSVAFWCNPISGHATLYWYQQILGQGPKLLIQFQNNGVVDDSQLPKDRFSAERLKGVDSTLKIQPAKLEDSAVYLCASSLGGIYNEQFFGPGTRLTVL.

This chain joins TRBV18 and TRBJ1-2; D remains ambiguous. The V end was cut by 4 bases, the J end by 8 bases, with 20 bases between. This CDR3 has 15 amino acids. In germline, CDR1 is KGHSH, CDR2 LQKENI. CDR3 coding DNA: TGTGCCAGCTCACTTTCAGAGCTGGGTCAAAAGGGCTACACCTTC. Translating it yields CASSLSELGQKGYTF.

This rearrangement joins TRBV5-1 to TRBJ1-6; D might be TRBD1 (5 bases). CDR3 length: 15 amino acids. Per germline, CDR1 SGHRS and CDR2 YFSETQ. The V and J ends lost 4 bases and 7 bases respectively, with 15 bases between them. The DNA of the CDR3 is TGCGCCAGCAGCCCCGTCGGGGGGGAAAATTCACCCCTCCACTTT. It specifies CASSPVGGENSPLHF.

The gene calls are TRBV10-2 and TRBJ2-7, with 10 bases lining up with TRBD1. The CDR3 has 15 residues. The V segment lost 2 bases and the J segment 6 bases; nucleotides outside the gene matches: 7. The germline V gene has CDR1 WSHSY and CDR2 SAAADI. The CDR3 DNA sequence: TGCGCCAGCAGTGAGGAGGGGACAGGGGATACCGAGCAGTACTTC. Its translation: CASSEEGTGDTEQYF.

This clone was seen once. Other DNA sequences in the sample encode the same CDR3. The chain uses TRBV5-1 and TRBJ2-3; 10 nucleotides match TRBD2. The CDR3 contains 15 residues. J lost 4 bases, V lost 4 bases, and 6 bases had no gene match. Germline CDR1 and CDR2: SGHRS and YFSETQ. The CDR3 protein is CASSLRAGGPDTQYF. CDR3 nucleotides: TGCGCCAGCAGCCTGAGAGCGGGAGGGCCAGATACGCAGTATTTT.

This chain links TRBV6-5 with TRBJ2-3; D not certain. Germline CDR1 is MNHEY and CDR2 is SVGAGI. V was clipped by 6 bases and J by 0 bases, with 7 bases between them. This CDR3 has 13 residues. CDR3 DNA: TGTGCCAGCAGCGATCCTAGCACAGATACGCAGTATTTT. Translated, it gives CASSDPSTDTQYF.

Comment on this clone: With a much larger clone just one base away, this may be a read error. V and J are TRBV30 and TRBJ1-1; 8 nucleotides line up with TRBD1. The CDR3 covers 13 residues. Per the germline V gene, CDR1 is GTSNPN and CDR2 is SVGIG (reference sequence). V lost 4 bases to trimming and J lost 1 base; unmatched junction nucleotides: 2. DNA of the CDR3: TGTGCCTGGAAAGGACAGGGGAACACTGAAGCTTTCTTT. Amino acids: CAWKGQGNTEAFF.

The chain combines TRBV6-4 with TRBJ2-1, with 12 bases matching TRBD2. This CDR3 contains 15 residues. V was pared by 5 bases and J by 8 bases, with 7 bases of the junction left unmatched. CDR1 and CDR2 from the germline V gene are MRHNA and SNTAGT. The CDR3 spells CASSPGLAGADEQFF. The CDR3 DNA reads TGTGCCAGCAGTCCGGGACTAGCGGGTGCGGATGAGCAGTTCTTC.

The V gene is TRBV4-2, the J gene TRBJ2-3, with no clear D. V lost 0 bases, J lost 3 bases, and 7 bases lay in between. The CDR3 loop spans 14 amino acids. Germline V gives CDR1 LGHNA, CDR2 YNFKEQ. The CDR3 DNA follows: TGTGCCAGCAGCCAAGATGGAACTACAGATACGCAGTATTTT. It encodes CASSQDGTTDTQYF.

This clone was recorded only once. V and J are TRBV5-4 and TRBJ2-3; possibly TRBD1 for D (5 bases). Germline lookup yields CDR1 SGHNT and CDR2 YYREEE (reference sequence). Trimming took 4 bases from V and 5 from J, leaving 14 bases between them. CDR3 length: 14 amino acids. CDR3 DNA sequence: TGTGCCAGCAGCCTGATAGGGGCAGGAGATACGCAGTATTTT. It translates to CASSLIGAGDTQYF.

The chain employs TRBV7-9 and TRBJ1-4; 7 bases line up with TRBD1. Germline values: CDR1 SEHNR, CDR2 FQNEAQ (reference sequence). This CDR3 is built from 15 residues. Trimming took 2 bases from V and 5 from J; bases not matched to a gene: 5. In DNA, the CDR3 is TGTGCCAGCAGCTTATACACAGGGGAGAATGAAAAACTGTTTTTT. Protein: CASSLYTGENEKLFF.

The chain links TRBV5-1 to TRBJ1-3; no reliable D call. The V gene's germline CDR1 is SGHRS and CDR2 YFSETQ. This CDR3 has 14 residues. V lost 4 bases, J lost 4 bases, and 12 bases lay in between. The CDR3 region has the DNA TGCGCCAGCAGCACCGGACGGGAGGGAAACACCATATATTTT. Translation: CASSTGREGNTIYF.

This rearrangement joins TRBV15 to TRBJ2-2; 8 bases fit TRBD2. The CDR3 contains 16 residues. The ends lost 6 bases at V and 1 base at J; junction bases unmatched: 7. Germline V gene data show CDR1 as LNHNV and CDR2 as YYDKDF (reference sequence). The chain's CDR3 is CATRAGVGRNTGELFF. CDR3 nucleotides: TGTGCCACCAGAGCGGGAGTGGGACGGAACACCGGGGAGCTGTTTTTT.

A single count supports this clone. The chain is built from TRBV19 and TRBJ2-7, with 10 bases aligning to TRBD2. The germline V gene encodes CDR1 LNHDA and CDR2 SQIVND (reference sequence). Trimming at V came to 5 bases and at J to 6 bases, leaving 7 bases not matched to a gene. CDR3 length: 14 amino acids. DNA of the CDR3: TGTGCCAGTAGTCCAGCGGGAGGGTTGTCCGAGCAGTACTTC. It encodes CASSPAGGLSEQYF.

About this clone itself: In the same sample, other DNA sequences code for this CDR3. The chain carries TRBV7-8 and TRBJ2-7, with D maybe TRBD2 (6 bases). The CDR3 loop spans 14 amino acids. CDR1 and CDR2 (germline): SGHVS, FQNEAQ. The V and J ends lost 1 base and 2 bases respectively, with 9 bases between them. The CDR3 nucleotides are TGTGCCAGCAGCTTAGGTAGCGGACCCTACGAGCAGTACTTC. Amino acids: CASSLGSGPYEQYF.

This chain connects TRBV18 to TRBJ2-1, with 8 bases that match TRBD2. V lost 1 base and J lost 8; bases outside the gene matches: 7. Germline V gives CDR1 KGHSH, CDR2 LQKENI. The CDR3 spans 15 residues. DNA for the CDR3: TGTGCCAGCTCACCACAAAACGGGGGGGCCTATGAGCAGTTCTTC. Its protein is CASSPQNGGAYEQFF.

The rearrangement joins TRBV29-1 to TRBJ1-2, with 11 bases aligning to TRBD1. V shed 7 bases and J 0 bases; nucleotides not matched to a gene: 7. The CDR3 is made up of 15 amino acids. CDR1 and CDR2 from the germline V gene are SQVTM and ANQGSEA. CDR3 residues: CSARDRGLANYGYTF. The CDR3 nucleotides are TGCAGCGCCCGGGACAGGGGGTTGGCTAACTATGGCTACACCTTC. Supplemented by reference TRBV29-1 and TRBJ1-2, the full variable domain reads SAVISQKPSRDICQRGTSLTIQCQVDSQVTMMFWYRQQPGQSLTLIATANQGSEATYESGFVIDKFPISRPNLTFSTLTVSNMSPEDSSIYLCSARDRGLANYGYTFGSGTRLTVV.

The chain links TRBV18 to TRBJ1-2, with D tentatively TRBD1 (6 bases). The CDR3 has 13 amino acids. The germline CDR1 and CDR2 sequences are KGHSH and LQKENI. Between the trimmed V and J ends, which lost 1 base and 5 bases, there was a span of 8 bases. CDR3 DNA sequence: TGTGCCAGCTCACCACTGCAGGGGTATGGCTACACCTTC. It specifies CASSPLQGYGYTF.

The chain links TRBV27 to TRBJ2-5; 12 bases are shared with TRBD1. The J call could be wrong; TRBJ2-7 is a better fit for the DNA end. Germline CDR1 is MNHEY and CDR2 is SMNVEV (reference sequence). This CDR3 has 18 amino acids. The CDR3 reads CASSFPGDRGPDSHEQYF. The CDR3 coding sequence is TGTGCCAGCAGTTTCCCCGGGGACAGGGGGCCTGATAGTCACGAGCAGTACTTC.

This chain connects TRBV9 to TRBJ2-3, with 10 bases that match TRBD2. The CDR3 has 18 residues. CDR1 SGDLS and CDR2 YYNGEE come from the germline V gene. Trimming removed 3 bases from V and 6 bases from J; junction bases left unmatched: 16. The CDR3 nucleotides read TGTGCCAGCAGCGAACGCAGCCCCAGTACTAGCGGGAAGGATACGCAGTATTTT. Translation gives CASSERSPSTSGKDTQYF. Drawing the rest from reference TRBV9 and TRBJ2-3, the complete variable domain is DSGVTQTPKHLITATGQRVTLRCSPRSGDLSVYWYQQSLDQGLQFLIQYYNGEERAKGNILERFSAQQFPDLHSELNLSSLELGDSALYFCASSERSPSTSGKDTQYFGPGTRLTVL.

The chain joins TRBV27 to TRBJ2-5; D gene uncertain. The CDR3 has 15 amino acids. V was clipped by 0 bases and J by 1 base, with 9 bases between them. CDR1 MNHEY and CDR2 SMNVEV come from the germline V gene (reference sequence). CDR3 bases: TGTGCCAGCAGTTTATCATGGCAGCCCCAAGAGACCCAGTACTTC. Amino acids: CASSLSWQPQETQYF.

This chain connects TRBV7-2 to TRBJ2-3; D gene unclear. V lost 5 bases, J lost 11 bases, and 14 bases lay in between. Germline CDR1 and CDR2: SGHTA and FQGNSA. The CDR3 is 12 residues long. CDR3 sequence (DNA): TGTGCCAGCAGCCTTCTCAGCATAGAGCAGTATTTT. Amino acids: CASSLLSIEQYF. The complete variable domain, with remaining parts taken from reference TRBV7-2 and TRBJ2-3, reads GAGVSQSPSNKVTEKGKDVELRCDPISGHTALYWYRQSLGQGLEFLIYFQGNSAPDKSGLPSDRFSAERTGGSVSTLTIQRTQQEDSAVYLCASSLLSIEQYFGPGTRLTVL.

The chain combines TRBV5-3 with TRBJ2-7; TRBD2 agrees at 9 bases. TRBV5-3 is an ORF; its function is uncertain. The CDR3 loop spans 18 amino acids. V lost 10 bases to trimming and J lost 0 bases; unmatched junction nucleotides: 20. CDR3 DNA sequence: TGTGCCTCTCGAAGGAGTGTAAAGCGGGAGGTGAGCTCCTACGAGCAGTACTTC. Protein product: CASRRSVKREVSSYEQYF.

The chain recombines TRBV7-9 with TRBJ2-3, with D uncertain. V was pared by 1 base and J by 6 bases, with 11 bases between. CDR1 is SEHNR and CDR2 is FQNEAQ in the germline V gene (reference sequence). This CDR3 comprises 14 residues. The CDR3 spells CASSLEGQEDTQYF. The CDR3 region has the DNA TGTGCCAGCAGCTTAGAGGGCCAGGAGGATACGCAGTATTTT.

This chain uses TRBV10-1 with TRBJ2-1; 10 bases agree with TRBD1. V lost 2 bases and J lost 9; bases outside the gene matches: 7. This CDR3 contains 15 residues. Germline V CDR1 and CDR2: WNHNN, SYGVQD (reference sequence). In DNA form, the CDR3 reads TGCGCCAGCAGTGAGCCCTGGACAGGGGGAGGTGAGCAGTTCTTC. It translates to CASSEPWTGGGEQFF.

The gene calls are TRBV6-6 and TRBJ1-6; D is ambiguous. Per the germline V gene, CDR1 is MNHNY and CDR2 is SVGAGI (reference sequence). V gave up 6 bases and J gave up 4 bases, with 10 bases separating them. The CDR3 spans 14 residues. This CDR3 is CASSGETYNSPLHF. The CDR3 nucleotides are TGTGCCAGCAGCGGGGAGACTTATAATTCACCCCTCCACTTT.